The T cell receptor beta chain under discussion was sequenced for a study of blood T cell repertoires in COVID-19. Study background: Donors in the United States, Italy and Spain gave samples during acute or convalescent COVID-19. T cells, B-cell-depleted T cells, or PBMCs provided the cDNA or gDNA that served as material.

Original methodology: The assay estimated nucleated cells by amplifying reference gene primers. Sequencing used immunoSEQ multiplex PCR; TCRdb keeps in-frame clones, though not all of them. The DNA gave D and trimming, while V, J and clone size come from that table. The sample includes some 370,000 clones, 85% to 90% of them seen just once. The CDR3 runs to 13 residues. The germline CDR1 and CDR2 sequences are LNHDA and SQIVND (reference sequence). The V and J ends lost 6 bases and 7 bases, in that order; junction bases with no gene match: 6. The sequence was obtained from a man aged 18 to 29 with active or convalescent COVID-19. The V gene is TRBV19, the J gene TRBJ2-1; 7 bases agree with TRBD1. The specimen was peripheral blood. The CDR3 loop is CASSGTVFNEQFF. As DNA, the CDR3 is TGTGCCAGTAGCGGGACAGTTTTTAATGAGCAGTTCTTC.